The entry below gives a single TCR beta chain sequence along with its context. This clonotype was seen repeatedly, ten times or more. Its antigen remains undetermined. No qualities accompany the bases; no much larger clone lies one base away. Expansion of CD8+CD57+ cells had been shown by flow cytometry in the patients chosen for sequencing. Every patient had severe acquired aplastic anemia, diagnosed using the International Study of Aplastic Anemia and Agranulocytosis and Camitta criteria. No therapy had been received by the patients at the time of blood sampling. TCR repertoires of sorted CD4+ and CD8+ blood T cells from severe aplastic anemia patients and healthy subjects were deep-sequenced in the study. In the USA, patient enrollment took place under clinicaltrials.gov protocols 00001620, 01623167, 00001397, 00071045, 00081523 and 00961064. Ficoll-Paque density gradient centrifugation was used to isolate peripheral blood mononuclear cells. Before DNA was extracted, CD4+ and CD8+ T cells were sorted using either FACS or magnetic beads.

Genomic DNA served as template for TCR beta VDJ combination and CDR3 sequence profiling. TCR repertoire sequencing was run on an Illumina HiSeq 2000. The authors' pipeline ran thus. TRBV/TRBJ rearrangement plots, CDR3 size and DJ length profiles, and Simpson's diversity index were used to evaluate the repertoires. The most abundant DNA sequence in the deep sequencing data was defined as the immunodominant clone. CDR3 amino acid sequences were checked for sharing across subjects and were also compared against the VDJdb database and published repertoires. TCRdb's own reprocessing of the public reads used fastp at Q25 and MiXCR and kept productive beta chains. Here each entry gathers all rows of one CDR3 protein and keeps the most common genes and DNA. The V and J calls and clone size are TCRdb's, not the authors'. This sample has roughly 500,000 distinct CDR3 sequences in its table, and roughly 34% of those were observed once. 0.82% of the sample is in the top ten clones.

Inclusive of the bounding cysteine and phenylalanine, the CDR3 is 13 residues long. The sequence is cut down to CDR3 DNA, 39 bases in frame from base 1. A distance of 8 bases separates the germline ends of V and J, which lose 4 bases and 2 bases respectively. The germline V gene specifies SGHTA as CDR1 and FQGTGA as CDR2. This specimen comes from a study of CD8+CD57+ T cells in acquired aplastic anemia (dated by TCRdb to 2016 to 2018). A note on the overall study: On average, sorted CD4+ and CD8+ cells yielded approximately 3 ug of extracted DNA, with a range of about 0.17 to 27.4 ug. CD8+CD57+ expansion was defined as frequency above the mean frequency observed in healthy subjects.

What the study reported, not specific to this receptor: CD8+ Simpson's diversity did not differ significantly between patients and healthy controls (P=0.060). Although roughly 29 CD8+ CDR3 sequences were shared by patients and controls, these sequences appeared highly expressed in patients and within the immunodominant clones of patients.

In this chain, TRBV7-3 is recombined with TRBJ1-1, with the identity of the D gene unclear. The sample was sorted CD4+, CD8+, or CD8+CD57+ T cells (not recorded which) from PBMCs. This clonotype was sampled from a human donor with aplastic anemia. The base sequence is TGTGCCAGCAGCTCATCCTTCAACACTGAAGCTTTCTTT. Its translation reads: CASSSSFNTEAFF. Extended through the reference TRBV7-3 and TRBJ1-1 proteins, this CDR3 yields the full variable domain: GAGVSQTPSNKVTEKGKYVELRCDPISGHTALYWYRQSLGQGPEFLIYFQGTGAADDSGLPNDRFFAVRPEGSVSTLKIQRTERGDSAVYLCASSSSFNTEAFFGQGTRLTVV.